Each of the 27 T cell receptor beta chains below was sequenced from the same sample in a study of T cells in Graves' hyperthyroidism and ophthalmopathy (dated by TCRdb to the late 2010s). To prepare the library, multiplex PCR was applied. This sample was sequenced with an Illumina HiSeq 2000. The TCR beta CDR3 regions were amplified from the RNA transcripts. A first-round RT-PCR of the TCR CDR3 used the HTBI primer set with the Qiagen OneStep RT-PCR kit. TCRdb trimmed public reads at Q25 via fastp, called clones via MiXCR and kept in-frame beta chains. Rows merge per CDR3 protein into single entries with the most common DNA and genes. Counted in this sample were about 590,000 distinct CDR3 sequences; about 14% of them appeared once. The top ten clones comprise approximately 6.4% of the sample. The sample comprised blood. The receptors come from a woman aged 18-29 years with Graves' ophthalmopathy.

At least ten counts were recorded for this clonotype. The rearrangement links TRBV7-3 to TRBJ2-1, with D perhaps being TRBD1 or TRBD2 (5 bases each). The CDR3 sequence is 16 residues long. Germline assignment: CDR1 SGHTA and CDR2 FQGTGA. Between the trimmed V and J ends, which lost 5 bases and 8 bases, there was a span of 22 bases. The CDR3 DNA reads TGTGCCAGCAGCCCAGACGGTGGCGGGTGGGACGATGAGCAGTTCTTC. This gives the protein CASSPDGGGWDDEQFF.

This clonotype showed up just once. Given a much more abundant clone one base away, this may be a read error. The V call is TRBV3-1, the J call TRBJ2-3; tentatively, D is TRBD2 (5 bases). This CDR3 has 14 amino acids. Germline values: CDR1 LGHDT, CDR2 YNNKEL (reference sequence). CDR3 in amino acids: CATAQSGTTETQYF. The CDR3 coding sequence is TGTGCCACTGCCCAGAGCGGCACCACAGAAACGCAGTATTTT.

This clonotype occurred many times. CDR3: CASSYPTPGQQGTHGYTF. CDR3 sequence (DNA): TGTGCCAGCAGTTACCCGACACCGGGACAGCAGGGAACTCATGGCTACACCTTC. The genes are TRBV6-8 and TRBJ1-2; 7 positions match TRBD1. The CDR3 length is 18 residues. The V and J ends lost 2 bases and 6 bases, in that order; junction bases with no gene match: 18. Germline CDR1 reads MNHGY; CDR2 reads SAAAGT.

Ten or more counts support this clonotype. The CDR3, as DNA: TGTGCCACCAGTGATGCGACAGGGGGGCTAGAGACCCAGTACTTC. Encoded protein: CATSDATGGLETQYF. The chain joins TRBV24-1 to TRBJ2-5, with TRBD1 matching 9 bases. The J segment lost 4 bases and the V segment lost 3 bases, leaving 5 bases of the junction unmatched. This CDR3 has 15 amino acids. CDR1 and CDR2 (germline): KGHDR, SFDVKD.

This clonotype was seen a single time. The V and J genes are TRBV11-2 and TRBJ2-1; 11 bases fit TRBD2. This CDR3 is built from 16 residues. J was trimmed by 5 bases and V by 7 bases; bases with no gene match: 10. Germline V gene sequence: CDR1 SGHAT, CDR2 FQNNGV. This CDR3 reads CASTAPGLAAHNEQFF. CDR3 sequence (DNA): TGTGCCAGCACCGCCCCGGGACTAGCGGCTCACAATGAGCAGTTCTTC.

This chain links TRBV24-1 with TRBJ2-5, with D unresolved. Trimming pared 0 bases from V and 4 bases from J, leaving 11 bases between. Germline values: CDR1 KGHDR, CDR2 SFDVKD. This CDR3 is 15 amino acids long. The CDR3: CATSDLLRTGETQYF. The CDR3 DNA reads as TGTGCCACCAGTGATTTGCTACGGACGGGAGAGACCCAGTACTTC.

This clonotype was seen a few times. The rearrangement uses TRBV4-1 and TRBJ2-2; 9 nucleotides line up with TRBD1. Germline CDR1 and CDR2: MGHRA and YSYEKL. The CDR3 extends over 19 amino acids. V shed 2 bases and J 0 bases; nucleotides not matched to a gene: 10. CDR3 coding DNA: TGCGCCAGCAGCCAACTTCCGGCCCGACAGGGGGCGAACACCGGGGAGCTGTTTTTT. Translating gives CASSQLPARQGANTGELFF.

This clonotype was picked up a small number of times. The genes are TRBV20-1 and TRBJ2-1; 8 bases fit TRBD2. The V gene's germline CDR1 is DFQATT and CDR2 SNEGSKA (reference sequence). The CDR3 loop spans 14 amino acids. J gave up 3 bases and V 6 bases, and 7 bases lay outside the gene matches. The CDR3 loop is CSAVLAESYNEQFF. Written as DNA, the CDR3 is TGCAGTGCCGTACTAGCGGAGAGCTACAATGAGCAGTTCTTC.

This clonotype was picked up a small number of times. The chain recombines TRBV29-1 with TRBJ2-7; 9 bases fit TRBD2. The germline CDR1 and CDR2 sequences are SQVTM and ANQGSEA. V shed 5 bases, J shed 3 bases, and the junction held 5 bases outside the gene matches. CDR3 size: 13 residues. The DNA for the CDR3 is TGCAGCGTTTTAGCGGGAGCCCGCTACGAGCAGTACTTC. This translates into CSVLAGARYEQYF.

The rearrangement uses TRBV12-5 and TRBJ2-5; 9 bases are a match to TRBD1. Germline assignment: CDR1 LGHNT and CDR2 FRNRAP. The CDR3 is made up of 16 amino acids. After removal of 3 bases from V and 2 bases from J, the junction contained 7 bases not matched to a gene. CDR3 DNA sequence: TGTGCTAGTGGTTTCCAACACAGGGGGCGACAAGAGACCCAGTACTTC. This gives the protein CASGFQHRGRQETQYF.

This clonotype came up many times. V gene TRBV24-1 combines with J gene TRBJ2-5; D is undetermined. The germline gives CDR1 KGHDR, CDR2 SFDVKD. Trimming removed 0 bases from V and 5 bases from J, with 3 bases in between. This CDR3 has 12 residues. Here the CDR3 DNA reads TGTGCCACCAGTGATTTGAGTGAGACCCAGTACTTC. Translation gives CATSDLSETQYF.

The V gene is TRBV29-1, the J gene TRBJ1-4; D might be TRBD1 (6 bases). This CDR3 contains 13 residues. Germline V gene lookup returns CDR1 SQVTM and CDR2 ANQGSEA. With 0 bases removed from V and 5 bases from J, the gap between germline ends came to 7 bases. The CDR3 nucleotides read TGCAGCGTTGAAGAGGGGGCGAATGAAAAACTGTTTTTT. Translation: CSVEEGANEKLFF.

This chain uses TRBV10-3 with TRBJ2-7; TRBD2 might be the D (6 bases). V lost 4 bases and J lost 0, with 13 bases in between. Germline V CDR1 and CDR2: ENHRY, SYGVKD. This CDR3 is built from 15 residues. CDR3 sequence (DNA): TGTGCCATCAGTGCTTCGACTAGGGGCTCCTACGAGCAGTACTTC. Amino acids: CAISASTRGSYEQYF.

There are many counts of this clonotype. J is TRBJ2-3 and V is TRBV30; 7 nucleotides agree with TRBD2. The J segment lost 2 bases and the V segment lost 0 bases, leaving 5 bases of the junction unmatched. The CDR3 is 15 residues long. Germline V gene lookup returns CDR1 GTSNPN and CDR2 SVGIG (reference sequence). The CDR3 here is CAWSVRLADTDTQYF. Here the CDR3 DNA reads TGTGCCTGGAGTGTACGCCTAGCGGACACAGATACGCAGTATTTT.

The table lists this clonotype with many counts. This chain uses TRBV7-3 with TRBJ2-1, with 8 bases matching TRBD2. Trimming removed 2 bases from V and 3 bases from J; junction bases left unmatched: 3. The CDR3 loop spans 15 amino acids. Germline values: CDR1 SGHTA, CDR2 FQGTGA. This CDR3 is CASSLDTSGYNEQFF. CDR3 DNA sequence: TGTGCCAGCAGCTTAGACACTAGCGGCTACAATGAGCAGTTCTTC. Supplemented by reference TRBV7-3 and TRBJ2-1, the full variable domain reads GAGVSQTPSNKVTEKGKYVELRCDPISGHTALYWYRQSLGQGPEFLIYFQGTGAADDSGLPNDRFFAVRPEGSVSTLKIQRTERGDSAVYLCASSLDTSGYNEQFFGPGTRLTVL.

This clonotype was observed at least ten times. This rearrangement joins TRBV28 to TRBJ1-2, with 11 bases lining up with TRBD1. Germline V gene lookup returns CDR1 MDHEN and CDR2 SYDVKM. V was pared by 5 bases and J by 8 bases, with 7 bases of the junction left unmatched. This CDR3 region has 14 residues. In DNA, the CDR3 is TGTGCCAGCAGTCCCGGACAGGGGGCGCGGGGCTACACCTTC. Its protein is CASSPGQGARGYTF.

This clonotype was observed at least ten times. This rearrangement joins TRBV6-2 or TRBV6-3 to TRBJ2-7; 7 bases fit TRBD1. CDR1 and CDR2 (germline): MNHEY, SVGEGT. The J segment lost 0 bases and the V segment lost 2 bases, leaving 7 bases of the junction unmatched. This CDR3 contains 16 residues. The DNA for the CDR3 is TGTGCCAGCAGTTACCTTTCGACAGGGAGCTCCTACGAGCAGTACTTC. This encodes CASSYLSTGSSYEQYF.

There are a few counts of this clonotype. The chain carries TRBV15 and TRBJ2-1, with D possibly TRBD2 on 5 matching bases. The CDR3 consists of 12 residues. The V gene lost 4 bases and the J gene lost 9 bases, with 10 bases spanning the gap. CDR1 LNHNV and CDR2 YYDKDF come from the germline V gene (reference sequence). The CDR3 loop is CATSTFGGEQFF. CDR3 DNA sequence: TGTGCCACCAGCACCTTCGGAGGTGAGCAGTTCTTC.

This clonotype has ten or more counts. The rearrangement uses TRBV28 and TRBJ1-1; 7 bases match TRBD1. Unmatched junction bases numbered 7, after V lost 2 bases and J lost 7 bases. The CDR3 has 14 amino acids. In germline, CDR1 is MDHEN, CDR2 SYDVKM. The CDR3 protein is CASSLGTEGDEAFF. The CDR3 DNA sequence: TGTGCCAGCAGTTTAGGGACAGAGGGGGATGAAGCTTTCTTT.

The CDR3, as DNA: TGCGCCAGCAGCCGGTATGGGTGGAGACCTGACACCGGGGAGCTGTTTTTT. This encodes CASSRYGWRPDTGELFF. V is TRBV5-1 and J is TRBJ2-2, with D uncertain. The V end lost 4 bases, the J end lost 3 bases, and 19 bases lay between the germline ends. CDR1 SGHRS and CDR2 YFSETQ come from the germline V gene. The CDR3 runs to 17 residues.

This clonotype was observed many times. The chain links TRBV7-9 to TRBJ2-1; 7 positions match TRBD2. V lost 1 base to trimming and J lost 5 bases; unmatched junction nucleotides: 5. This CDR3 contains 15 residues. CDR1 is SEHNR and CDR2 is FQNEAQ in the germline V gene (reference sequence). The CDR3 reads CASSLGAGVNNEQFF. The CDR3 DNA follows: TGTGCCAGCAGCTTAGGGGCGGGAGTAAACAATGAGCAGTTCTTC.

V is TRBV20-1 and J is TRBJ2-1; D gene unclear. CDR1 and CDR2 (germline): DFQATT, SNEGSKA (reference sequence). This CDR3 has 11 residues. The ends were cut back, 5 bases at V and 6 bases at J, with 8 bases in the middle. CDR3 nucleotides: TGCAGTGCTCCAGTAGCCAATGAGCAGTTCTTC. Translating gives CSAPVANEQFF.

About this clonotype itself: A read error may explain this, as a much larger clone is one base away. This chain connects TRBV24-1 to TRBJ2-1; 11 bases are a match to TRBD2. Germline V lookup: CDR1 KGHDR, CDR2 SFDVKD. The CDR3 is 18 residues long. In DNA, the CDR3 is TGTGGCACCAGTGATTTGAGCGTGGGACTAGCGGCATACAATGAGCAGTTCTTC. Translated, it gives CGTSDLSVGLAAYNEQFF.

This clonotype appeared many times. J is TRBJ1-1 and V is TRBV12-3 or TRBV12-4; D remains ambiguous. Trimming cost V 5 bases and J 11 bases, with 12 bases left between them. CDR3 size: 11 residues. The CDR3 reads CASSPLVGAFF. The CDR3 DNA sequence: TGTGCCAGCAGTCCTCTAGTTGGCGCTTTCTTT.

In its sample, this clonotype was seen many times. The rearrangement uses TRBV28 and TRBJ1-5, with D maybe TRBD1 (6 bases). The CDR3 is made up of 16 amino acids. From germline, CDR1 is MDHEN and CDR2 SYDVKM. V lost 6 bases, J lost 2 bases, and 17 bases lay in between. The CDR3 DNA sequence: TGTGCCAGCAGAGAGGGGGGGATCCAGGGCAATCAGCCCCAGCATTTT. Protein: CASREGGIQGNQPQHF.

The chain combines TRBV20-1 with TRBJ1-1; D not resolved. The germline CDR1 and CDR2 sequences are DFQATT and SNEGSKA (reference sequence). CDR3 length: 14 residues. V was pared by 0 bases and J by 1 base, with 9 bases between. The CDR3 DNA follows: TGCAGTGCTAGAGAAATTGGATGGAACACTGAAGCTTTCTTT. Translation: CSAREIGWNTEAFF.

The genes are TRBV9 and TRBJ2-7, with D hard to call. The ends were cut back, 0 bases at V and 3 bases at J, with 13 bases in the middle. CDR1 and CDR2 from the germline V gene are SGDLS and YYNGEE. The CDR3 has 15 amino acids. The CDR3 DNA reads TGTGCCAGCAGCGTAGGGGTAGTTACCGACTACGAGCAGTACTTC. This encodes CASSVGVVTDYEQYF.